This T cell receptor (beta chain) originates from a study of a mutant IDH1 vaccine in newly diagnosed glioma. Whole-study context: Treated patients showed a male proportion of roughly 62%, a female proportion of about 40%, and a mean age of approximately 40 years. Radiotherapy, temozolomide, or both had been given previously, and both were given to most. Findings of the study overall: Among top peripheral T cell clonotypes, changes seemed unrelated to pseudoprogression.

Germline V lookup: CDR1 SGHRS, CDR2 YFSETQ. V lost 8 bases and J lost 0; bases outside the gene matches: 10. CDR3 length: 15 residues. Produced via immunoSEQ multiplex PCR; TCRdb's table is partial and in-frame only. The sample has fewer than 85,000 clones, about 86% seen once. Turning to this clone: The antigen remains undetermined.

Time point specified: baseline, week 1 (first vaccination visit). Specified treatment: pre-vaccination baseline after standard-of-care therapy. The receptor comes from a man younger than 40 with glioma. The chain recombines TRBV5-1 with TRBJ1-1; 7 bases are a match to TRBD1. This specimen was PBMCs, taken from a glioma patient treated with radiotherapy, temozolomide or both. DNA of the CDR3: TGCGCCAGTAACTGGGCAGGGGGACTGAACACTGAAGCTTTCTTT. Translating it yields CASNWAGGLNTEAFF.